This TCR beta chain appears in the sequencing data of a study of control samples from healthy donors and cancer patients. Germline V gene data show CDR1 as SGHKS and CDR2 as YYEKEE (reference sequence). CDR3 size: 16 residues. Trimming shortened V by 3 bases and J by 13 bases, and 25 bases separated the two germline ends. Clones were read by immunoSEQ multiplex PCR, and TCRdb kept only the in-frame ones, dropping some. The repertoire consists of around 42,000 clones, with 70% to 90% occurring once and the leading ten covering less than 55%. This clone has only one observation. This chain joins TRBV5-5 and TRBJ1-4, with D perhaps matching TRBD1 (5 bases). The receptor's source is a man aged 60-69 years in good health. Sequencing was performed on blood. The DNA of the CDR3 is TGTGCCAGCAGCTCGACCTGGGGGAGGGATGATGAAGGACTGTTTTTT. Protein product: CASSSTWGRDDEGLFF. The whole variable domain, remainder taken from reference TRBV5-5 and TRBJ1-4, is DAGVTQSPTHLIKTRGQQVTLRCSPISGHKSVSWYQQVLGQGPQFIFQYYEKEERGRGNFPDRFSARQFPNYSSELNVNALLLGDSALYLCASSSTWGRDDEGLFFGSGTQLSVL.